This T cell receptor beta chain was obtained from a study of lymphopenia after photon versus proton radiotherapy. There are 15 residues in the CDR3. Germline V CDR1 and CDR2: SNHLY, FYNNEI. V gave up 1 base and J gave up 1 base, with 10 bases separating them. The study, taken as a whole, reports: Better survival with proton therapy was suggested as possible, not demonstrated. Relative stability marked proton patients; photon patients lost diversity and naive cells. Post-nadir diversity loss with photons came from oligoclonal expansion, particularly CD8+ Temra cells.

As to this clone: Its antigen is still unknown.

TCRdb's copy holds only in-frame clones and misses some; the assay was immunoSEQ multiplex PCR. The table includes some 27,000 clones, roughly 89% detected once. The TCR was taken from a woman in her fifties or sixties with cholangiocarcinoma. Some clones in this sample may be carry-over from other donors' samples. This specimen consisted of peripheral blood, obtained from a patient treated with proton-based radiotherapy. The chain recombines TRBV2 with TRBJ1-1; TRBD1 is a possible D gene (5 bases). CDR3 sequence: CASSEGRGGNTEAFF. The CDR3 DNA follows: TGTGCCAGCAGTGAAGGGCGGGGGGGGAACACTGAAGCTTTCTTT.